Below, one T cell receptor (beta chain) is given with its context. TCRdb keeps only in-frame clones here, not all; method: immunoSEQ multiplex PCR. The sample records approximately 100,000 clones, around nine tenths being singletons. These data come from a study of blood T cell repertoires in COVID-19. With 5 bases clipped from V and 0 bases from J, the junction kept 5 bases outside the gene matches. The CDR3 contains 15 residues. The germline CDR1 and CDR2 sequences are MDHEN and SYDVKM. The sequenced sample consisted of peripheral blood. The chain uses TRBV28 and TRBJ2-7; 9 nucleotides agree with TRBD2. This receptor was identified in a human donor in a cohort sampled during active COVID-19. CDR3 protein: CASSAISGSSYEQYF. CDR3 coding DNA: TGTGCCAGCAGTGCCATTAGCGGGAGCTCCTACGAGCAGTACTTC.